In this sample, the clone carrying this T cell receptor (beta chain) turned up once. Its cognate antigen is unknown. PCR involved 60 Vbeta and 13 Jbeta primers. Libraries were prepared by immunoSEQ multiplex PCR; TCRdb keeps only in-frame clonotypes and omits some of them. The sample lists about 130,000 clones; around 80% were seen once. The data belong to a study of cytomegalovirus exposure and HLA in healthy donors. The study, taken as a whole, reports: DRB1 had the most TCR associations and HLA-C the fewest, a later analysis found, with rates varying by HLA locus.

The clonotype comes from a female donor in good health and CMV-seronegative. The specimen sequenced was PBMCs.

This CDR3 reads CASSLREAGVGEQFF. The CDR3, as DNA: TGTGCCAGCAGCTTAAGGGAAGCGGGAGTTGGGGAGCAGTTCTTC. This chain links TRBV7-6 with TRBJ2-1; 8 bases are shared with TRBD2. Germline-derived CDR1 and CDR2 are SGHVS and FNYEAQ. This CDR3 is built from 15 residues. V shed 2 bases and J 10 bases; nucleotides not matched to a gene: 10. The full variable domain, its missing parts supplied by reference TRBV7-6 and TRBJ2-1, is GAGVSQSPRYKVTKRGQDVALRCDPISGHVSLYWYRQALGQGPEFLTYFNYEAQQDKSGLPNDRFSAERPEGSISTLTIQRTEQRDSAMYRCASSLREAGVGEQFFGPGTRLTVL.